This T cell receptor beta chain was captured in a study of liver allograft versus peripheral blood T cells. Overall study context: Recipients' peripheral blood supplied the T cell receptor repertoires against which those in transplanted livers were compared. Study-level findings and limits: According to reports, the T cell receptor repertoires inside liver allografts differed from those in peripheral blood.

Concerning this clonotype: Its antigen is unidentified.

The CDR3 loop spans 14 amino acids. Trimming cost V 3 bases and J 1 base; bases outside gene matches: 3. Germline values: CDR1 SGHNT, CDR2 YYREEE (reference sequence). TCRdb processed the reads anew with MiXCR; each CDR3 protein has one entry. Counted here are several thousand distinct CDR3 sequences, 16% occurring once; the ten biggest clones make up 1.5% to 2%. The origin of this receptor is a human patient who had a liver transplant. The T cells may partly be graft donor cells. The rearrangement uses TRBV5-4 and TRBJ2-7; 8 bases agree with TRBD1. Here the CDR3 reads CASSWTGMSYEQYF. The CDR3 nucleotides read TGTGCCAGCAGCTGGACAGGGATGTCCTACGAGCAGTACTTC.